The rows below give T cell receptor beta chains drawn from one sample of a study of cytomegalovirus exposure and HLA in healthy donors. The data were produced by immunoSEQ multiplex PCR, yet TCRdb's version contains in-frame clones alone and is incomplete. This specimen shows about 88,000 clones; the ten leading clones hold 5.5%. Sequenced: PBMCs. Every receptor here comes from a girl aged 5 to 17 in good health and CMV-seropositive. CDR3s include the opening cysteine and the closing phenylalanine or tryptophan. Each record gives: V gene, D gene, J gene, CDR3 protein, CDR3 DNA. A D gene is named only where the DNA matches it firmly.

TRBV7-9	NA	TRBJ1-1	CASSSRQVNTEAFF	TGTGCCAGCAGCTCCCGACAGGTGAACACTGAAGCTTTCTTT
TRBV9	TRBD1	TRBJ1-1	CASSAGGRLNTEAFF	TGTGCCAGCAGCGCAGGGGGGAGGTTGAACACTGAAGCTTTCTTT
TRBV7-9	NA	TRBJ1-1	CASSPFTGTEAFF	TGTGCCAGCAGCCCGTTTACAGGGACTGAAGCTTTCTTT
TRBV28	TRBD2	TRBJ2-4	CASSFRLAGELAKNIQYF	TGTGCCAGCAGTTTCCGGCTAGCGGGAGAACTAGCCAAAAACATTCAGTACTTC
TRBV13	TRBD1	TRBJ1-3	CASSFGTGGSYSGNTIYF	TGTGCCAGCAGCTTCGGAACAGGGGGCTCCTACTCTGGAAACACCATATATTTT
TRBV4-3	TRBD1	TRBJ1-1	CASSHSTGYTGTEAFF	TGCGCCAGCAGCCACTCGACAGGGTATACAGGTACTGAAGCTTTCTTT
TRBV30	NA	TRBJ1-1	CAWSVPPWGGSTEAFF	TGTGCCTGGAGTGTACCGCCCTGGGGAGGGAGCACTGAAGCTTTCTTT
TRBV6-5	TRBD1	TRBJ2-7	CASSTFGQGYEQYF	TGTGCCAGCAGTACGTTCGGACAGGGGTACGAGCAGTACTTC
TRBV7-9	NA	TRBJ1-6	CASSYSGSYNSPLHF	TGTGCCAGCAGCTATTCAGGCTCCTATAATTCACCCCTCCACTTT
TRBV5-4	NA	TRBJ2-3	CASTPGEWGADTQYF	TGTGCCAGCACGCCCGGGGAGTGGGGGGCAGATACGCAGTATTTT